These 31 T cell receptor beta chains were sequenced from one sample in a study of CD8+ T cells in alopecia areata. TCR sequencing used cDNA made by reverse transcription of extracted RNA. Profiling relied on immunoSEQ multiplex PCR, and the TCRdb table lists in-frame clones only, not all of them. The sample shows 10,000 to 15,000 clones, 65% to 70% of them seen only once. Treatment denoted: oral pan-JAK inhibitor, 5-10 mg twice daily. Those with alopecia areata gave lesional scalp punch biopsies and peripheral blood. Sequencing was performed on skin, taken at week 4, from a patient treated with tofacitinib. Receptors were obtained from a human donor with alopecia areata.

This chain uses TRBV6-1 with TRBJ2-3; maybe TRBD1 (5 bases). This CDR3 is built from 15 residues. The V gene lost 1 base and the J gene lost 3 bases, with 11 bases spanning the gap. Germline CDR1 reads MNHNS; CDR2 reads SASEGT. The chain's CDR3 is CASSEGQGWTDTQYF. CDR3 DNA sequence: TGTGCCAGCAGTGAAGGCCAGGGTTGGACAGATACGCAGTATTTT.

In its sample, this clone was seen a few times. V is TRBV4-1 and J is TRBJ1-2; D gene unclear. V lost 0 bases and J lost 8, with 10 bases in between. This CDR3 has 13 amino acids. CDR1 and CDR2 from the germline V gene are MGHRA and YSYEKL. In DNA, the CDR3 is TGCGCCAGCAGCCAAGATCAAGGAGAAGGCTACACCTTC. Translated: CASSQDQGEGYTF.

The chain employs TRBV9 and TRBJ2-3, with D unclear. The germline V gene encodes CDR1 SGDLS and CDR2 YYNGEE. V was pared by 1 base and J by 4 bases, with 10 bases between. The CDR3 covers 14 residues. CDR3 region: CASSVRFEPDTQYF. CDR3 in DNA: TGTGCCAGCAGCGTACGGTTCGAGCCAGATACGCAGTATTTT.

The chain combines TRBV2 with TRBJ1-1, with D unclear. This CDR3 comprises 15 residues. The germline V gene has CDR1 SNHLY and CDR2 FYNNEI. The V and J ends lost 4 bases and 2 bases respectively, with 14 bases between them. The CDR3 nucleotides read TGTGCCAGCAGTGGTTTGGGGTTGGCTAACACTGAAGCTTTCTTT. Protein: CASSGLGLANTEAFF.

The V and J genes are TRBV6-1 and TRBJ1-1; 9 bases match TRBD1. The CDR3 has 13 residues. Germline CDR1 and CDR2: MNHNS and SASEGT. Trimming at V came to 7 bases and at J to 5 bases, leaving 5 bases not matched to a gene. The CDR3 sequence is CASKRDRETEAFF. The CDR3 DNA follows: TGTGCCAGCAAACGGGACAGGGAAACTGAAGCTTTCTTT.

This clone was detected a few times. J is TRBJ2-7 and V is TRBV29-1; D gene ambiguous. V shed 1 base and J shed 3 bases, with 13 bases lying between them. CDR3 length: 14 residues. Germline V CDR1 and CDR2: SQVTM, ANQGSEA. The CDR3 DNA reads TGCAGCGTTGAAGTATCGGCAGGTAGCTACGAGCAGTACTTC. This encodes CSVEVSAGSYEQYF.

This clone has just one count. The chain carries TRBV11-1 and TRBJ2-3; D call uncertain. The CDR3 is 16 residues long. V shed 2 bases and J shed 6 bases, with 18 bases lying between them. Germline V gene data show CDR1 as SGHAT and CDR2 as FQDESV (reference sequence). The CDR3 spells CASSLYGSLRSDTQYF. The CDR3 DNA sequence: TGTGCCAGCAGCTTATATGGGTCCTTACGATCGGATACGCAGTATTTT. Full variable domain (rest looked up from reference TRBV11-1 and TRBJ2-3): EAEVAQSPRYKITEKSQAVAFWCDPISGHATLYWYRQILGQGPELLVQFQDESVVDDSQLPKDRFSAERLKGVDSTLKIQPAELGDSAMYLCASSLYGSLRSDTQYFGPGTRLTVL.

This clone is labeled as large. The genes are TRBV7-9 and TRBJ1-1; D gene ambiguous. The germline V gene encodes CDR1 SEHNR and CDR2 FQNEAQ (reference sequence). V lost 0 bases to trimming and J lost 6 bases, with 14 bases between them. The CDR3 has 15 amino acids. The CDR3 region has the DNA TGTGCCAGCAGCTTAGCTTTAGGGTCGGGCGCTGAAGCTTTCTTT. It codes for CASSLALGSGAEAFF.

This chain connects TRBV6-1 to TRBJ2-3, with 7 bases that match TRBD2. With 9 bases clipped from V and 2 bases from J, the junction kept 11 bases outside the gene matches. Germline CDR1 MNHNS, CDR2 SASEGT. The CDR3 has 15 amino acids. The DNA of the CDR3 is TGTGCCAGTGAGGGGCTGCGGGGGAACACAGATACGCAGTATTTT. This codes for CASEGLRGNTDTQYF.

The V gene is TRBV19, the J gene TRBJ2-3, with D possibly being TRBD1 (6 bases). V dropped 3 bases and J dropped 4 bases, with 17 bases sitting between them. The CDR3 is made up of 16 amino acids. Germline V CDR1 and CDR2: LNHDA, SQIVND (reference sequence). The CDR3 coding sequence is TGTGCCAGTAGTATCCAGACAGGCGGACTGTCAGATACGCAGTATTTT. Translating it yields CASSIQTGGLSDTQYF.

The chain recombines TRBV7-8 with TRBJ2-2; D perhaps matches TRBD1 (6 bases). Germline V CDR1 and CDR2: SGHVS, FQNEAQ. The ends were cut back, 2 bases at V and 0 bases at J, with 16 bases in the middle. This CDR3 has 18 residues. The CDR3 DNA sequence: TGTGCCAGCAGCTTAATGCGAAGGGGGATCGCGAACACCGGGGAGCTGTTTTTT. It specifies CASSLMRRGIANTGELFF.

The rearrangement joins TRBV4-2 to TRBJ2-3; no definite D call. This CDR3 is 12 amino acids long. Trimming stripped 5 bases from V and 2 bases from J, with 5 bases between. Looked up from germline, CDR1 is LGHNA and CDR2 is YNFKEQ. The CDR3 nucleotides are TGTGCCAGCAGCTACTCCACAGATACGCAGTATTTT. This gives the protein CASSYSTDTQYF.

As DNA, the CDR3 is TGTGCCAGCAGCGAAGGAGCAAACCAAGAGACCCAGTACTTC. Protein: CASSEGANQETQYF. The chain is built from TRBV7-2 and TRBJ2-5, with no clear D. The germline CDR1 and CDR2 sequences are SGHTA and FQGNSA. CDR3 length equals 14 residues. Trimming left V 5 bases short and J 0 bases short, with 10 bases between.

The chain carries TRBV19 and TRBJ1-5, with D perhaps matching TRBD1 (5 bases). The CDR3 has 15 amino acids. Germline V lookup: CDR1 LNHDA, CDR2 SQIVND (reference sequence). The ends were cut back, 5 bases at V and 4 bases at J, with 15 bases in the middle. As DNA, the CDR3 is TGTGCCAGTAGTTTTACCGACAGAAGGAATCAGCCCCAGCATTTT. This sequence encodes CASSFTDRRNQPQHF.

V is TRBV7-2 and J is TRBJ2-5; 9 bases align to TRBD2. This CDR3 is 17 amino acids long. V dropped 4 bases and J dropped 4; count of bases not matched to a gene: 13. Germline values: CDR1 SGHTA, CDR2 FQGNSA. CDR3: CASSSTPPRSGGETQYF. CDR3 nucleotide sequence: TGTGCCAGCAGCTCCACCCCCCCGCGTAGCGGGGGAGAGACCCAGTACTTC.

The genes are TRBV14 and TRBJ2-3; TRBD2 aligns across 10 bases. The germline gives CDR1 SGHDN, CDR2 FVKESK. Unmatched junction bases numbered 2, after V lost 1 base and J lost 1 base. The CDR3 is 16 residues long. DNA for the CDR3: TGTGCCAGCAGCCAAGCCCTAGCGGGGGGCACAGATACGCAGTATTTT. Translation gives CASSQALAGGTDTQYF.

V is TRBV29-1 and J is TRBJ1-2, with 7 bases identical to TRBD1. Germline-derived CDR1 and CDR2 are SQVTM and ANQGSEA. J was trimmed by 3 bases and V by 4 bases; bases with no gene match: 5. This CDR3 is built from 13 residues. In nucleotides, the CDR3 is TGCAGCGTTGTGGAGGGGGCAGACTATGGCTACACCTTC. Protein sequence: CSVVEGADYGYTF.

This clone was observed a few times. The J gene is TRBJ2-7, the V gene TRBV5-1; D is ambiguous. The CDR3 runs to 15 residues. V was shortened by 0 bases and J by 0 bases, with 10 bases between the two germline ends. Germline CDR1 SGHRS, CDR2 YFSETQ. As DNA, the CDR3 is TGCGCCAGCAGCTTGGGGGCCGTGAGCTCCTACGAGCAGTACTTC. Translating it yields CASSLGAVSSYEQYF. The variable domain in full, with the rest retrieved from reference TRBV5-1 and TRBJ2-7, is KAGVTQTPRYLIKTRGQQVTLSCSPISGHRSVSWYQQTPGQGLQFLFEYFSETQRNKGNFPGRFSGRQFSNSRSEMNVSTLELGDSALYLCASSLGAVSSYEQYFGPGTRLTVT.

Details on this clone: At the DNA level, this CDR3 is encoded by other sequences in the same sample as well. The CDR3 is CASVGGQGYNEQFF. CDR3 coding DNA: TGTGCTAGTGTCGGAGGACAGGGCTACAATGAGCAGTTCTTC. This chain links TRBV12-5 with TRBJ2-1; 8 bases fit TRBD1. CDR3 length: 14 residues. V was clipped by 7 bases and J by 3 bases; unmatched bases: 5. In germline, CDR1 is LGHNT, CDR2 FRNRAP.

The J gene is TRBJ2-7, the V gene TRBV18; possible D gene TRBD2, 5 bases. Trimming removed 3 bases from V and 3 bases from J, with 12 bases in between. The V gene's germline CDR1 is KGHSH and CDR2 LQKENI. The CDR3 spans 14 residues. CDR3 sequence (DNA): TGTGCCAGCTCACCGATAGGTGAGGGCTACGAGCAGTACTTC. Its translation is CASSPIGEGYEQYF.

Here the CDR3 DNA reads TGTGCCAGCAGCGTGACTAGCGAGGGTGAGCAGTTCTTC. Its protein product is CASSVTSEGEQFF. The V call is TRBV5-6, the J call TRBJ2-1; 8 positions match TRBD2. Trimming took 4 bases from V and 9 from J; bases not matched to a gene: 6. The CDR3 runs to 13 residues. Per the germline V gene, CDR1 is SGHDT and CDR2 is YYEEEE.

This rearrangement joins TRBV27 to TRBJ1-1, with 7 bases matching TRBD1. V lost 4 bases and J lost 1; bases outside the gene matches: 9. Germline V gene lookup returns CDR1 MNHEY and CDR2 SMNVEV (reference sequence). The CDR3 spans 16 residues. The CDR3 nucleotides are TGTGCCAGCAGTTGGGTGGGACAGAAGCCGAACACTGAAGCTTTCTTT. Its translation is CASSWVGQKPNTEAFF.

Comment on this clone: This specimen includes other DNA sequences encoding the same CDR3. The chain combines TRBV5-1 with TRBJ1-6; D might be TRBD1 (5 bases). The V and J ends lost 5 bases and 10 bases respectively, with 19 bases between them. CDR3 size: 15 residues. Germline loops: CDR1 SGHRS, CDR2 YFSETQ. CDR3 DNA sequence: TGCGCCAGCAGGACAACGGGGGAATGGGGATCACCCCTCCACTTT. Residues: CASRTTGEWGSPLHF.

V and J are TRBV19 and TRBJ2-7, with TRBD1 matching 8 bases. Germline V gene data show CDR1 as LNHDA and CDR2 as SQIVND (reference sequence). There are 14 residues in the CDR3. V was clipped by 6 bases and J by 0 bases; unmatched bases: 4. The CDR3 sequence is CASSRTGSSYEQYF. CDR3 nucleotide sequence: TGTGCCAGTAGCAGGACAGGGAGCTCCTACGAGCAGTACTTC. Looking up the rest from reference TRBV19 and TRBJ2-7 gives the full variable domain: DGGITQSPKYLFRKEGQNVTLSCEQNLNHDAMYWYRQDPGQGLRLIYYSQIVNDFQKGDIAEGYSVSREKKESFPLTVTSAQKNPTAFYLCASSRTGSSYEQYFGPGTRLTVT.

The rearrangement links TRBV27 to TRBJ2-1, with D possibly being TRBD2 (5 bases). The CDR3 has 15 amino acids. Germline CDR1 and CDR2: MNHEY and SMNVEV (reference sequence). Trimming left V 6 bases short and J 5 bases short, with 17 bases between. Here the CDR3 reads CASSLLGVGNNEQFF. The CDR3 region has the DNA TGTGCCAGCAGCCTACTAGGTGTTGGAAACAATGAGCAGTTCTTC.

There are a few counts of this clone. This chain connects TRBV6-6 to TRBJ1-2; 9 positions agree with TRBD1. The germline V gene encodes CDR1 MNHNY and CDR2 SVGAGI (reference sequence). V dropped 6 bases and J dropped 8; count of bases not matched to a gene: 10. The CDR3 is made up of 14 amino acids. Here the CDR3 DNA reads TGTGCCAGCAGATCACAGGGGGCGCCGGGAGGCTACACCTTC. It encodes CASRSQGAPGGYTF.

The chain carries TRBV6-5 and TRBJ1-6; D gene uncertain. The length of the CDR3 is 11 residues. Looked up from germline, CDR1 is MNHEY and CDR2 is SVGAGI. V gave up 5 bases and J gave up 11 bases, with 7 bases separating them. The CDR3 DNA is TGTGCCAGCAGTAACCGGGCACCCCTCCACTTT. Translated: CASSNRAPLHF.

V and J are TRBV5-1 and TRBJ1-1; D may be TRBD1 (5 bases). This CDR3 spans 14 amino acids. CDR1 and CDR2 from the germline V gene are SGHRS and YFSETQ. The germline V and J ends were trimmed by 1 base and 3 bases, with 10 bases remaining between them. CDR3 nucleotide sequence: TGCGCCAGCAGCTTGCAGGGAAGGGACACTGAAGCTTTCTTT. This sequence encodes CASSLQGRDTEAFF.

The chain has TRBV4-1 and TRBJ1-2; D is undetermined. Trimming pared 0 bases from V and 5 bases from J, leaving 13 bases between. From germline, CDR1 is MGHRA and CDR2 YSYEKL. This CDR3 spans 15 amino acids. This chain's CDR3 is CASSQDPRNPYGYTF. The CDR3 DNA reads as TGCGCCAGCAGCCAAGATCCCAGGAATCCTTATGGCTACACCTTC.

This clone appeared a single time. This chain uses TRBV4-1 with TRBJ2-3; TRBD2 matches 14 bases. Germline assignment: CDR1 MGHRA and CDR2 YSYEKL. V lost 2 bases to trimming and J lost 7 bases; unmatched junction nucleotides: 5. The CDR3 is 16 residues long. The CDR3 region has the DNA TGCGCCAGCAGCCAACTAGGGACTAGCGGGGGAAATACGCAGTATTTT. It specifies CASSQLGTSGGNTQYF.

The rearrangement joins TRBV7-9 to TRBJ2-7; maybe TRBD1 (5 bases). Germline lookup yields CDR1 SEHNR and CDR2 FQNEAQ (reference sequence). This CDR3 is built from 14 residues. V was pared by 0 bases and J by 10 bases, with 16 bases between. This CDR3 is CASSLALTGPNQYF. CDR3 bases: TGTGCCAGCAGCTTAGCGCTCACAGGCCCTAACCAGTACTTC.